This paragraph covers one T cell receptor (beta chain) sequence. CDR1 is SGHRS, CDR2 YFSETQ, per germline. This CDR3 has 16 amino acids. After removal of 3 bases from V and 7 bases from J, the junction contained 11 bases not matched to a gene. The TCRbeta library was prepared with unique molecular identifiers. From the PCR reads, TCRdb called clonotypes with MiXCR, one entry per CDR3 protein. The table lists around 400,000 distinct CDR3 sequences, roughly a tenth of them singletons. The sample comes from a study of T-cell reconstitution after alpha-beta-depleted transplantation in children. The receptor's source is a human donor who donated a stem cell graft to a child with acute myeloid leukemia. The V gene is TRBV5-1, the J gene TRBJ2-1; 9 bases are a match to TRBD1. This sample comprised PBMCs from the stem cell graft donor, obtained from the stem cell graft. The CDR3 DNA sequence: TGCGCCAGCAGCTCGTTAACAGGGGGCGCATATAATGAGCAGTTCTTC. The encoded protein is CASSSLTGGAYNEQFF.